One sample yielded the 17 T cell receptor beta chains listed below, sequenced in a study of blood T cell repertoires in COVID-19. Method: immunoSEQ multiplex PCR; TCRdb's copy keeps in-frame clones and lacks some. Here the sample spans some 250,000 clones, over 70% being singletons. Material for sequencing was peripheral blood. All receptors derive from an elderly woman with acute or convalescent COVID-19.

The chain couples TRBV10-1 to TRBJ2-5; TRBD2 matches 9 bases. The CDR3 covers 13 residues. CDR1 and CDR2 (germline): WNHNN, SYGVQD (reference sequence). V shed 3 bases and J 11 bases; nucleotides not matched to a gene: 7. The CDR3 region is CASSETSGGKQYF. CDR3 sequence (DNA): TGCGCCAGCAGTGAAACGAGCGGGGGGAAACAGTACTTC.

CDR3 nucleotides: TGTGCCAGCAGCCAAGGGACGGGAGGAGACTATGGCTACACCTTC. Amino acid sequence: CASSQGTGGDYGYTF. This chain joins TRBV3-1 (or the pseudogene TRBV3-2) and TRBJ1-2; D is uncertain. This CDR3 has 15 residues. Germline CDR1 is LGHDT and CDR2 is YNNKEL (reference sequence). Between the trimmed V and J ends, which lost 1 base and 3 bases, there was a span of 12 bases.

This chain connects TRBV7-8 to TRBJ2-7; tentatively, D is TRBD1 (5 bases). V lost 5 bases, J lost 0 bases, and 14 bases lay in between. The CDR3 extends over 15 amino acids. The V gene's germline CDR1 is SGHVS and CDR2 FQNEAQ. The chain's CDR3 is CASSPSNRFSYEQYF. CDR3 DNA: TGTGCCAGCAGCCCTTCTAACAGGTTCTCCTACGAGCAGTACTTC.

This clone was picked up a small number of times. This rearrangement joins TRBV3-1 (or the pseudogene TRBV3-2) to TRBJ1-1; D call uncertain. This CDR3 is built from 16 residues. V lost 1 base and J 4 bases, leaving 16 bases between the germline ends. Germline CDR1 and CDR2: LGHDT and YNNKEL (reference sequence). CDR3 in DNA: TGTGCCAGCAGCCAAGCCCTCCTTATTTCGGGCACTGAAGCTTTCTTT. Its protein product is CASSQALLISGTEAFF.

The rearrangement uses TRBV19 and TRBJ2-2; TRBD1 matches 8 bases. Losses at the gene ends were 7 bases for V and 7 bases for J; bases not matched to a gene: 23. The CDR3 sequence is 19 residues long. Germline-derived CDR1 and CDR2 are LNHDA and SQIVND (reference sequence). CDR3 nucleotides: TGTGCCAGTACCAAAACCTTCTTGGAGGCCAGGGGGCGAGGCGGGGAGCTGTTTTTT. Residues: CASTKTFLEARGRGGELFF.

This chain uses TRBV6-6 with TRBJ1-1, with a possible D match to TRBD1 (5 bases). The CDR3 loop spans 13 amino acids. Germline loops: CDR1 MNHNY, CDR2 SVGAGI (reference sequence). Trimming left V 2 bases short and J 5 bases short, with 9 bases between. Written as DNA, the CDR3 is TGTGCCAGCAGTTACAAGGGGCAGACTGAAGCTTTCTTT. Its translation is CASSYKGQTEAFF.

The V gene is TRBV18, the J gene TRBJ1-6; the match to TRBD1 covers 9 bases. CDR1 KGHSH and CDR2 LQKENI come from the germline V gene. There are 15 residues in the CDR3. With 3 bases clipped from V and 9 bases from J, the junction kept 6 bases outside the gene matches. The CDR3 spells CASSPPTGGISPLHF. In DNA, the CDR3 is TGTGCCAGCTCACCGCCTACAGGGGGCATTTCACCCCTCCACTTT.

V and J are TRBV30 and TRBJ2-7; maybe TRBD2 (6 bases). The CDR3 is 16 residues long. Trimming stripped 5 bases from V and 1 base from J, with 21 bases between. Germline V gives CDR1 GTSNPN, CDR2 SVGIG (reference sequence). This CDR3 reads CAWSLRRDFRSYEQYF. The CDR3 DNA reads TGTGCCTGGTCCCTCCGCCGGGACTTCCGATCCTACGAGCAGTACTTC.

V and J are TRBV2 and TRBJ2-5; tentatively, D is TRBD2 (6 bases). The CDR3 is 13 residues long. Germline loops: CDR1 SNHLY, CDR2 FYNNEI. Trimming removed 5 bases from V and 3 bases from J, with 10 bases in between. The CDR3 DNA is TGTGCCAGCAGTCCTTGGGGGGAAGAGACCCAGTACTTC. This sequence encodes CASSPWGEETQYF.

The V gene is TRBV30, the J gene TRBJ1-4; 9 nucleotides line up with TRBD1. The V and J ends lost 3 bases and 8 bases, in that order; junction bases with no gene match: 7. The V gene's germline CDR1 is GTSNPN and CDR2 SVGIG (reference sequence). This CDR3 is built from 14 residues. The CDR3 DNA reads TGTGCCTGGAGCCCTTTGACAGGGGGAGAAAAACTGTTTTTT. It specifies CAWSPLTGGEKLFF. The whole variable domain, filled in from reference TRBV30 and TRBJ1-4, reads SQTIHQWPATLVQPVGSPLSLECTVEGTSNPNLYWYRQAAGRGLQLLFYSVGIGQISSEVPQNLSASRPQDRQFILSSKKLLLSDSGFYLCAWSPLTGGEKLFFGSGTQLSVL.

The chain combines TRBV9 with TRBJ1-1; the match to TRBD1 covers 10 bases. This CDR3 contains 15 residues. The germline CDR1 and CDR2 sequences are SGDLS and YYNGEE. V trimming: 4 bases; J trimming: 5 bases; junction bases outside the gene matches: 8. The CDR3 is CASSPRQGAVTEAFF. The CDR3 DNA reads TGTGCCAGCAGCCCTCGACAGGGGGCGGTGACTGAAGCTTTCTTT.

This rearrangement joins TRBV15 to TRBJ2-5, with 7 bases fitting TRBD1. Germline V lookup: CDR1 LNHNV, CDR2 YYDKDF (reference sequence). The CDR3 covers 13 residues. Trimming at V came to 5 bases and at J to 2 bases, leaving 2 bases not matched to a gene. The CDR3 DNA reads TGTGCCACCAGCTTGACAGGGCAAGAGACCCAGTACTTC. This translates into CATSLTGQETQYF. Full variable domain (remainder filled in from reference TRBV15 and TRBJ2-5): DAMVIQNPRYQVTQFGKPVTLSCSQTLNHNVMYWYQQKSSQAPKLLFHYYDKDFNNEADTPDNFQSRRPNTSFCFLDIRSPGLGDTAMYLCATSLTGQETQYFGPGTRLLVL.

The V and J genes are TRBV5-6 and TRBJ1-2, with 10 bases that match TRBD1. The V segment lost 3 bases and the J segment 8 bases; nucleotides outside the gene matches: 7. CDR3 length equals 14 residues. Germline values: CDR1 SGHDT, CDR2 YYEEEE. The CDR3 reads CASSSGQGLGGYTF. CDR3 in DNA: TGTGCCAGCAGCTCGGGACAGGGGCTCGGAGGCTACACCTTC.

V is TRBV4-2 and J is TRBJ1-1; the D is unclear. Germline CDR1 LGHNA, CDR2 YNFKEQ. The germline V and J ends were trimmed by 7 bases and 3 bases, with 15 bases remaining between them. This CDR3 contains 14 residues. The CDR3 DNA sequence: TGTGCCAGCACCGAAGGACGAGGTCACACTGAAGCTTTCTTT. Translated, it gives CASTEGRGHTEAFF.

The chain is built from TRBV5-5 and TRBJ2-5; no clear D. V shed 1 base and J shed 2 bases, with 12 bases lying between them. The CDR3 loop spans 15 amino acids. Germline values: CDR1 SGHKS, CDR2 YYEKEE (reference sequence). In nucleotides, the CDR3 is TGTGCCAGCAGCTTGTTGGCTGAATTACAAGAGACCCAGTACTTC. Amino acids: CASSLLAELQETQYF.

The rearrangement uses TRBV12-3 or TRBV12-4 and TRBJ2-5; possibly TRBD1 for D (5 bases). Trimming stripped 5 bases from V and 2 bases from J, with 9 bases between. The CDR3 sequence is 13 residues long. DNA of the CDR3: TGTGCCAGCAGTCGACAGACTCAAGAGACCCAGTACTTC. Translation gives CASSRQTQETQYF.

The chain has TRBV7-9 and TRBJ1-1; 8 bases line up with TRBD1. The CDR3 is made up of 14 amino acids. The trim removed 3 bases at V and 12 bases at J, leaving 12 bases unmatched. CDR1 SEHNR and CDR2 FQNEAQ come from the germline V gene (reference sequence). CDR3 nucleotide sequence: TGTGCCAGCAGCTTTTCGACAGGGGAAGAAGGGCCTTTCTTT. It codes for CASSFSTGEEGPFF.